Below are 15 T cell receptor beta chains sequenced from a single sample in a study of Ad26.COV2.S vaccination and SARS-CoV-2 variants. The treatment is: around 19 received Ad26.COV2.S at low or high dose, single or two shots; about 5 received placebo; per-sample allocation not given. Sampling occurred on day 63 after the first vaccine or placebo injection. Sequencing used immunoSEQ multiplex PCR; TCRdb keeps in-frame clones, though not all of them. The sample has about 680,000 clones; 80% to 90% are singletons. Specimen: peripheral blood, collected in a trial of Ad26.COV2.S vaccine versus placebo. The receptors originated from a person aged 18-60 years who received the Ad26.COV2.S COVID-19 vaccine or a placebo.

This clone has just a few counts. The gene calls are TRBV18 and TRBJ2-7; D is tentatively TRBD1 or TRBD2 (5 bases each). This CDR3 is built from 13 residues. Germline V CDR1 and CDR2: KGHSH, LQKENI. V lost 5 bases, J lost 2 bases, and 10 bases lay in between. The CDR3 DNA reads TGTGCCAGCTCAGGGACGGAGACCTACGAGCAGTACTTC. This gives the protein CASSGTETYEQYF.

The chain uses TRBV7-2 and TRBJ2-1; 7 bases align to TRBD1. The CDR3 covers 17 residues. CDR1 and CDR2 (germline): SGHTA, FQGNSA. Trimming cost V 7 bases and J 1 base; bases outside gene matches: 13. The CDR3 nucleotides read TGTGCCAGCACTCAGACAGGGATGCAAATATCCTACAATGAGCAGTTCTTC. As protein: CASTQTGMQISYNEQFF. The whole variable domain, remainder taken from reference TRBV7-2 and TRBJ2-1, is GAGVSQSPSNKVTEKGKDVELRCDPISGHTALYWYRQSLGQGLEFLIYFQGNSAPDKSGLPSDRFSAERTGGSVSTLTIQRTQQEDSAVYLCASTQTGMQISYNEQFFGPGTRLTVL.

The CDR3 sequence: CASAVGGTGNTIYF. The CDR3 DNA reads as TGTGCCAGTGCGGTTGGGGGCACTGGAAACACCATATATTTT. The chain is built from TRBV19 and TRBJ1-3; TRBD1 is a possible D gene (6 bases). The CDR3 runs to 14 residues. V was clipped by 8 bases and J by 2 bases, with 13 bases between them. Germline lookup yields CDR1 LNHDA and CDR2 SQIVND (reference sequence).

This rearrangement joins TRBV19 to TRBJ2-1; D perhaps matches TRBD1 (6 bases). The CDR3 totals 13 residues. Germline V lookup: CDR1 LNHDA, CDR2 SQIVND (reference sequence). Trimming removed 5 bases from V and 7 bases from J, with 12 bases in between. The CDR3 is CASSVLRGNEQFF. The CDR3 nucleotides read TGTGCCAGTAGTGTCCTGAGGGGGAATGAGCAGTTCTTC.

The gene calls are TRBV7-9 and TRBJ2-7; perhaps D is TRBD1 or TRBD2 (5 bases each). The V end was cut by 4 bases, the J end by 7 bases, with 14 bases between. There are 13 residues in the CDR3. CDR1 SEHNR and CDR2 FQNEAQ come from the germline V gene (reference sequence). This CDR3 reads CASSSRGPGEQYF. As DNA, the CDR3 is TGTGCCAGCAGCTCCCGGGGCCCAGGGGAGCAGTACTTC.

The genes are TRBV3-1 (or the pseudogene TRBV3-2) and TRBJ2-5, with 8 positions matching TRBD2. CDR1 is LGHDT and CDR2 is YNNKEL in the germline V gene (reference sequence). Trimming at V came to 1 base and at J to 8 bases, leaving 9 bases not matched to a gene. CDR3 size: 15 residues. Here the CDR3 DNA reads TGTGCCAGCAGCCAAGGTGGCCTAGCGGGCCGTACCCAGTACTTC. This sequence encodes CASSQGGLAGRTQYF.

CDR3 sequence (DNA): TGTGCCAGCAGCCAAGATCTTGGCGGGAGGGGAGAGACCCAGTACTTC. It specifies CASSQDLGGRGETQYF. The gene calls are TRBV4-2 and TRBJ2-5, with 9 bases fitting TRBD2. V shed 0 bases, J shed 4 bases, and the junction held 6 bases outside the gene matches. CDR3 size: 16 residues. From germline, CDR1 is LGHNA and CDR2 YNFKEQ.

A remark on this clone: Other nucleotide sequences in the sample specify the same CDR3. The rearrangement joins TRBV30 to TRBJ1-5; the D gene is possibly TRBD1 (5 bases). The CDR3 spans 13 residues. V gave up 0 bases and J gave up 2 bases, with 5 bases separating them. CDR1 and CDR2 (germline): GTSNPN, SVGIG (reference sequence). CDR3 protein: CAWSVGGNQPQHF. The DNA for the CDR3 is TGTGCCTGGAGTGTAGGGGGCAATCAGCCCCAGCATTTT.

This chain links TRBV29-1 with TRBJ1-2; the D gene is possibly TRBD1 (6 bases). The CDR3 consists of 11 residues. CDR1 and CDR2 from the germline V gene are SQVTM and ANQGSEA. V was clipped by 3 bases and J by 4 bases, with 6 bases between them. CDR3 nucleotide sequence: TGCAGCGTTGACAGGGGCTATGGCTACACCTTC. The encoded protein is CSVDRGYGYTF.

This chain connects TRBV18 to TRBJ2-2; D is perhaps TRBD1 or TRBD2 (5 bases each). V was pared by 2 bases and J by 0 bases, with 10 bases between. Per the germline V gene, CDR1 is KGHSH and CDR2 is LQKENI. The CDR3 covers 16 residues. The CDR3 nucleotides read TGTGCCAGCTCACCAAATAGGGGACCGAACACCGGGGAGCTGTTTTTT. It yields the protein CASSPNRGPNTGELFF.

The V and J genes are TRBV5-1 and TRBJ2-5; either TRBD1 or TRBD2 may supply D (6 bases each). The V end was cut by 0 bases, the J end by 4 bases, with 19 bases between. The CDR3 is 17 residues long. CDR1 is SGHRS and CDR2 is YFSETQ in the germline V gene. The CDR3 loop reads CASSLAGGSSGSETQYF. CDR3 DNA: TGCGCCAGCAGCTTGGCCGGGGGCTCCTCAGGATCAGAGACCCAGTACTTC.

Worth noting for this clone: Other DNA sequences in the sample encode the same CDR3. The V gene is TRBV30, the J gene TRBJ2-7, with D tentatively TRBD1 or TRBD2 (5 bases each). Germline CDR1 reads GTSNPN; CDR2 reads SVGIG (reference sequence). This CDR3 has 11 amino acids. V was clipped by 2 bases and J by 6 bases, with 8 bases between them. CDR3 nucleotide sequence: TGTGCCTGGAGTCCAGGGACCGAGCAGTACTTC. Translation gives CAWSPGTEQYF.

The chain is built from TRBV5-1 and TRBJ2-1; TRBD2 matches at 15 bases. The V and J ends lost 3 bases and 0 bases, in that order; junction bases with no gene match: 4. Per germline, CDR1 SGHRS and CDR2 YFSETQ. The CDR3 loop spans 18 amino acids. The CDR3 bases are TGCGCCAGCAGCTACGGGACTAGCGGGAGGTTCTCCTACAATGAGCAGTTCTTC. As protein: CASSYGTSGRFSYNEQFF.

The rearrangement uses TRBV11-1 and TRBJ2-3; D is uncertain. V was cut by 3 bases and J by 2 bases, with 9 bases left in between. CDR3 length: 14 amino acids. CDR1 and CDR2 from the germline V gene are SGHAT and FQDESV (reference sequence). CDR3 in DNA: TGTGCCAGCAGCTTCAACAGTCCCACAGATACGCAGTATTTT. Residues: CASSFNSPTDTQYF.

The chain links TRBV7-9 to TRBJ1-1; D perhaps matches TRBD1 (6 bases). Trimming pared 4 bases from V and 1 base from J, leaving 13 bases between. Germline V lookup: CDR1 SEHNR, CDR2 FQNEAQ (reference sequence). This CDR3 spans 15 amino acids. DNA for the CDR3: TGTGCCAGCAGCTCTGGGGGACAACGGAACACTGAAGCTTTCTTT. This gives the protein CASSSGGQRNTEAFF.